This T cell receptor (beta chain) was profiled in a study of Tregs in tolerant kidney transplant recipients. This table comes from immunoSEQ multiplex PCR, and its TCRdb copy is limited to in-frame clones, with some not included. The sample holds about 73,000 clones, 98% seen once. This receptor was taken from a human donor who received a combined kidney and bone marrow transplant. The sequencing here drew on CD4+ T cells from blood, taken before the transplant.

The chain's CDR3 is CASSHYRGAGANVLTF. CDR3 coding DNA: TGTGCCAGCAGCCATTACAGGGGCGCTGGGGCCAACGTCCTGACTTTC. The rearrangement uses TRBV5-8 and TRBJ2-6; 7 bases match TRBD1. J gave up 2 bases and V 4 bases, and 6 bases lay outside the gene matches. Germline CDR1 is SGHTS and CDR2 is YDEGEE. The CDR3 runs to 16 residues.